Shown below are 31 T cell receptor beta chains from a single sample sequenced in a study of OX40 agonist ivuxolimab in advanced cancers. The method was immunoSEQ multiplex PCR; TCRdb's version includes in-frame clones alone and lacks a portion of them. Of 65,000 to 95,000 clones listed, approximately 86% are singletons. Here the sequenced sample was CD4+ or CD8+ T cells sorted from blood, taken in a trial of the OX40 agonist ivuxolimab. Source of these receptors: an adult with an advanced solid tumor such as melanoma, head and neck, liver or kidney cancer.

The rearrangement joins TRBV5-1 to TRBJ2-3; D gene unclear. Germline V gene lookup returns CDR1 SGHRS and CDR2 YFSETQ. The V end was cut by 2 bases, the J end by 0 bases, with 7 bases between. The CDR3 is 14 amino acids. The CDR3 nucleotides are TGCGCCAGCAGCTTAATGGGCAGCACAGATACGCAGTATTTT. Its translation is CASSLMGSTDTQYF.

V and J are TRBV5-1 and TRBJ2-3; D is uncertain. Per germline, CDR1 SGHRS and CDR2 YFSETQ. This CDR3 has 13 amino acids. V lost 7 bases and J lost 5, with 14 bases in between. The CDR3 protein is CASRAGGQDTQYF. CDR3 bases: TGCGCCAGCCGGGCAGGTGGGCAAGATACGCAGTATTTT.

V usage is TRBV19 and J usage is TRBJ2-2, with a tentative D call TRBD1 (6 bases). The CDR3 has 17 amino acids. CDR1 is LNHDA and CDR2 is SQIVND in the germline V gene (reference sequence). The V and J ends lost 4 bases and 3 bases respectively, with 18 bases between them. The CDR3 sequence: CASSTTGRTWDTGELFF. The CDR3, as DNA: TGTGCCAGTAGTACTACAGGGCGAACCTGGGACACCGGGGAGCTGTTTTTT.

The gene calls are TRBV5-8 and TRBJ1-2, with D possibly matching TRBD1 (5 bases). The length of the CDR3 is 13 residues. Germline lookup yields CDR1 SGHTS and CDR2 YDEGEE. Trimming stripped 1 base from V and 4 bases from J, with 8 bases between. The CDR3 region is CASSLLGGYGYTF. The CDR3 nucleotides read TGTGCCAGCAGCTTGTTGGGGGGCTATGGCTACACCTTC.

The chain couples TRBV27 to TRBJ1-5, with a tentative D call TRBD1 (5 bases). Trimming stripped 5 bases from V and 4 bases from J, with 9 bases between. Germline V CDR1 and CDR2: MNHEY, SMNVEV (reference sequence). This CDR3 spans 13 amino acids. CDR3 in DNA: TGTGCCAGCAGTCTGTGGGGGAATCAGCCCCAGCATTTT. It encodes CASSLWGNQPQHF.

The chain has TRBV19 and TRBJ2-1; 8 nucleotides line up with TRBD2. Trimming at V came to 7 bases and at J to 5 bases, leaving 4 bases not matched to a gene. The CDR3 totals 13 residues. Germline CDR1 and CDR2: LNHDA and SQIVND (reference sequence). The CDR3 nucleotides are TGTGCCAGTACCGGGACTAGTAACAATGAGCAGTTCTTC. It specifies CASTGTSNNEQFF.

This chain joins TRBV15 and TRBJ2-1; D is perhaps TRBD1 (5 bases). The ends were cut back, 4 bases at V and 6 bases at J, with 7 bases in the middle. The CDR3 consists of 12 residues. Germline assignment: CDR1 LNHNV and CDR2 YYDKDF (reference sequence). The CDR3 nucleotides are TGTGCCACCAGCACGACAGTCAATGAGCAGTTCTTC. It translates to CATSTTVNEQFF.

This clone was recorded a few times. Here the CDR3 reads CASSAGQGGNQPQHF. For the CDR3, the DNA is TGTGCCAGCAGCGCGGGACAGGGGGGCAATCAGCCCCAGCATTTT. The chain carries TRBV9 and TRBJ1-5, with 11 bases identical to TRBD1. Germline V CDR1 and CDR2: SGDLS, YYNGEE. V shed 3 bases and J 2 bases; nucleotides not matched to a gene: 1. CDR3 size: 15 residues.

The CDR3, as DNA: TGTGCCAGCAGCTCTAGCGGGAGGGGAACAGATACGCAGTATTTT. Amino acids: CASSSSGRGTDTQYF. This chain uses TRBV7-2 with TRBJ2-3, with TRBD2 matching over 12 bases. Germline assignment: CDR1 SGHTA and CDR2 FQGNSA. With 4 bases clipped from V and 3 bases from J, the junction kept 2 bases outside the gene matches. CDR3 length equals 15 residues.

The genes are TRBV30 and TRBJ2-2, with 10 nucleotides matching TRBD2. The CDR3 totals 15 residues. In germline, CDR1 is GTSNPN, CDR2 SVGIG (reference sequence). The J segment lost 7 bases and the V segment lost 3 bases, leaving 8 bases of the junction unmatched. In DNA form, the CDR3 reads TGTGCCTGGAGGCCATTAGCGGGAGGAATCGGGGAGCTGTTTTTT. It specifies CAWRPLAGGIGELFF.

J is TRBJ1-1 and V is TRBV18; possibly TRBD1 for D (5 bases). V gave up 5 bases and J gave up 0 bases, with 13 bases separating them. Germline CDR1 reads KGHSH; CDR2 reads LQKENI. This CDR3 is 15 amino acids long. CDR3 protein: CASSGMGPMNTEAFF. As DNA, the CDR3 is TGTGCCAGCTCAGGTATGGGACCTATGAACACTGAAGCTTTCTTT.

The chain employs TRBV5-8 and TRBJ1-5, with TRBD1 matching over 12 bases. The CDR3 totals 16 residues. CDR1 is SGHTS, CDR2 YDEGEE, per germline. J gave up 5 bases and V 4 bases, and 7 bases lay outside the gene matches. CDR3 nucleotide sequence: TGTGCCAGCAGCACCTGGGGACAGGGGGCGGATCAGCCCCAGCATTTT. This encodes CASSTWGQGADQPQHF. Full variable domain (rest looked up from reference TRBV5-8 and TRBJ1-5): EAGVTQSPTHLIKTRGQQATLRCSPISGHTSVYWYQQALGLGLQFLLWYDEGEERNRGNFPPRFSGRQFPNYSSELNVNALELEDSALYLCASSTWGQGADQPQHFGDGTRLSIL.

The rearrangement joins TRBV5-6 to TRBJ2-7; weak D call: TRBD1 (6 bases). The length of the CDR3 is 19 residues. The V gene lost 4 bases and the J gene lost 2 bases, with 28 bases spanning the gap. Germline V gives CDR1 SGHDT, CDR2 YYEEEE. In DNA form, the CDR3 reads TGTGCCAGCAGCGTGATACCCGGGGTGACGCAGGGGAATCCCTACGAGCAGTACTTC. Translating it yields CASSVIPGVTQGNPYEQYF.

The gene calls are TRBV19 and TRBJ2-1; 7 bases align to TRBD2. The CDR3 totals 14 residues. With 7 bases clipped from V and 4 bases from J, the junction kept 7 bases outside the gene matches. The V gene's germline CDR1 is LNHDA and CDR2 SQIVND (reference sequence). The CDR3 DNA follows: TGTGCCAGTACCGAGCGGGGAACTTACAATGAGCAGTTCTTC. Translating gives CASTERGTYNEQFF.

This clone was seen a few times. The J gene is TRBJ2-7, the V gene TRBV7-9; 7 nucleotides agree with TRBD1. The CDR3 extends over 14 amino acids. Germline CDR1 and CDR2: SEHNR and FQNEAQ (reference sequence). Trimming removed 7 bases from V and 0 bases from J; junction bases left unmatched: 6. The CDR3 region has the DNA TGTGCCAGCACCCAGTCAGGGGGCTCCTACGAGCAGTACTTC. It translates to CASTQSGGSYEQYF.

The chain combines TRBV7-2 with TRBJ2-5, with D uncertain. This CDR3 spans 12 amino acids. CDR1 is SGHTA and CDR2 is FQGNSA in the germline V gene. The V end was cut by 5 bases, the J end by 5 bases, with 9 bases between. In DNA, the CDR3 is TGTGCCAGCAGCGACGACCCCGAGACCCAGTACTTC. This encodes CASSDDPETQYF.

The chain employs TRBV7-9 and TRBJ1-5; D is ambiguous. CDR1 is SEHNR, CDR2 FQNEAQ, per germline (reference sequence). CDR3 length: 14 residues. V lost 0 bases and J lost 5, with 8 bases in between. CDR3 nucleotide sequence: TGTGCCAGCAGCTTAGCGAGTAGTGATCAGCCCCAGCATTTT. It is translated as CASSLASSDQPQHF. The full variable domain, its missing parts supplied by reference TRBV7-9 and TRBJ1-5, is DTGVSQNPRHKITKRGQNVTFRCDPISEHNRLYWYRQTLGQGPEFLTYFQNEAQLEKSRLLSDRFSAERPKGSFSTLEIQRTEQGDSAMYLCASSLASSDQPQHFGDGTRLSIL.

The CDR3 region has the DNA TGTGCCAGCAGCGAACGGGACTCTGACTACAATGAGCAGTTCTTC. Its protein is CASSERDSDYNEQFF. This chain connects TRBV11-3 to TRBJ2-1, with a possible D match to TRBD2 (6 bases). V shed 5 bases and J shed 3 bases, with 14 bases lying between them. CDR3 size: 15 residues. Germline assignment: CDR1 SGHNT and CDR2 YENEEA.

This clone appeared once. V is TRBV7-2 and J is TRBJ2-7; 7 nucleotides line up with TRBD1. V lost 5 bases, J lost 4 bases, and 5 bases stayed unmatched. Germline V gives CDR1 SGHTA, CDR2 FQGNSA. CDR3 length: 13 amino acids. Written as DNA, the CDR3 is TGTGCCAGCAGCGGGGACAGATTTTACGAGCAGTACTTC. The encoded protein is CASSGDRFYEQYF.

The chain uses TRBV5-6 and TRBJ2-1; D gene unclear. The CDR3 runs to 11 residues. V gave up 0 bases and J gave up 10 bases, with 5 bases separating them. Germline V gives CDR1 SGHDT, CDR2 YYEEEE. As DNA, the CDR3 is TGTGCCAGCAGCTTGGTGTGGGAGCAGTTCTTC. Translated, it gives CASSLVWEQFF.

V usage is TRBV7-6 and J usage is TRBJ2-7; TRBD1 is a possible D gene (6 bases). With 5 bases removed from V and 3 bases from J, the gap between germline ends came to 14 bases. This CDR3 has 14 residues. The V gene's germline CDR1 is SGHVS and CDR2 FNYEAQ. CDR3 protein: CASSLLRGGYEQYF. The DNA of the CDR3 is TGTGCCAGCAGCCTTCTCAGAGGGGGCTACGAGCAGTACTTC.

The chain has TRBV23-1 and TRBJ1-3, with D possibly TRBD1 on 5 matching bases. TRBV23-1 is flagged as an ORF with uncertain function. V lost 10 bases, J lost 5 bases, and 18 bases lay in between. The CDR3 loop spans 14 amino acids. CDR3 sequence (DNA): TGCGCCAACCCACCGAGGGGCCGGAGAAACACCATATATTTT. It is translated as CANPPRGRRNTIYF.

V is TRBV28 and J is TRBJ1-2; TRBD1 might be the D (6 bases). V gave up 1 base and J gave up 4 bases, with 10 bases separating them. Looked up from germline, CDR1 is MDHEN and CDR2 is SYDVKM. CDR3 length equals 14 residues. The CDR3, as DNA: TGTGCCAGCAGTTTATTCCAGGGGCTCTATGGCTACACCTTC. Translated, it gives CASSLFQGLYGYTF.

This clone was recorded a few times. The chain employs TRBV4-1 and TRBJ1-2; no firm D call. Germline values: CDR1 MGHRA, CDR2 YSYEKL. The CDR3 is made up of 12 amino acids. The V and J ends lost 0 bases and 10 bases respectively, with 9 bases between them. CDR3 bases: TGCGCCAGCAGCCAAGATTTCAGCCTCTACACCTTC. It yields the protein CASSQDFSLYTF.

This rearrangement joins TRBV19 to TRBJ2-1; a possible D gene is TRBD2 (6 bases). Germline CDR1 and CDR2: LNHDA and SQIVND (reference sequence). The CDR3 spans 15 residues. V was cut by 3 bases and J by 6 bases, with 15 bases left in between. The CDR3 region has the DNA TGTGCCAGTAGTATTGGTGGGAGGTGGGGCAATGAGCAGTTCTTC. Translated, it gives CASSIGGRWGNEQFF.

This clone was recorded once. The chain couples TRBV6-6 to TRBJ2-7; D tentatively reads TRBD1 or TRBD2 (5 bases each). CDR1 and CDR2 (germline): MNHNY, SVGAGI (reference sequence). V was shortened by 5 bases and J by 2 bases, with 13 bases between the two germline ends. The CDR3 has 14 amino acids. This CDR3 reads CASSPWGRTYEQYF. The CDR3 coding sequence is TGTGCCAGCAGTCCCTGGGGACGAACCTACGAGCAGTACTTC.

The chain employs TRBV5-1 and TRBJ2-2; D is tentatively TRBD1 or TRBD2 (5 bases each). V lost 7 bases and J 0 bases, leaving 10 bases between the germline ends. Germline-derived CDR1 and CDR2 are SGHRS and YFSETQ. There are 14 residues in the CDR3. The CDR3 region has the DNA TGCGCCAGCCGAGGGGCCTCGAACACCGGGGAGCTGTTTTTT. It is translated as CASRGASNTGELFF.

The rearrangement joins TRBV7-8 to TRBJ2-7; TRBD2 aligns across 13 bases. Looked up from germline, CDR1 is SGHVS and CDR2 is FQNEAQ. The CDR3 covers 15 residues. The ends lost 5 bases at V and 2 bases at J; junction bases unmatched: 3. This chain's CDR3 is CASSPGTSGTYEQYF. As DNA, the CDR3 is TGTGCCAGCAGCCCCGGGACTAGCGGGACCTACGAGCAGTACTTC.

CDR3 nucleotide sequence: TGCGCCAGCAGAAGACTAGCGGGATCAGAAGAGACCCAGTACTTC. Translated, it gives CASRRLAGSEETQYF. The chain carries TRBV5-1 and TRBJ2-5, with TRBD2 identical over 11 bases. Germline CDR1 is SGHRS and CDR2 is YFSETQ. This CDR3 region has 15 residues. Unmatched junction bases numbered 6, after V lost 5 bases and J lost 3 bases.

The CDR3 spells CASSLNRAQKSSGANVLTF. The CDR3 DNA is TGTGCCAGCAGCCTCAACAGGGCCCAAAAGAGCTCTGGGGCCAACGTCCTGACTTTC. This chain joins TRBV5-8 and TRBJ2-6; D possibly corresponds to TRBD1 (6 bases). This CDR3 contains 19 residues. CDR1 is SGHTS, CDR2 YDEGEE, per germline. V gave up 4 bases and J gave up 0 bases, with 20 bases separating them.

This chain joins TRBV19 and TRBJ2-7; D might be TRBD1 (5 bases). Germline-derived CDR1 and CDR2 are LNHDA and SQIVND (reference sequence). The CDR3 loop spans 14 amino acids. Trimming pared 2 bases from V and 6 bases from J, leaving 14 bases between. The CDR3 region has the DNA TGTGCCAGTAGTATAACCGAACAGGTGGGCGAGCAGTACTTC. This codes for CASSITEQVGEQYF.